This record concerns one T cell receptor (beta chain) sequence. What it recognizes is unknown. All patients were mismatch repair deficient, assessed by either PCR or immunohistochemistry. The TCR-sequenced patients were a few responders to pembrolizumab. The sample comes from a study of PD-1 blockade in mismatch repair-deficient tumors. About the study: All were previously treated, progressing patients with around 12 mismatch repair-deficient cancer types.

Here immunoSEQ multiplex PCR was the method, and the copy in TCRdb shows in-frame clones only, minus some. The repertoire holds about 79,000 clones, with roughly 80% as singletons. Study results and caveats: Tumor-resident clones, often absent from pretreatment blood, expanded after pembrolizumab and then contracted.

The CDR3 runs to 15 residues. The V end lost 4 bases, the J end lost 5 bases, and 18 bases lay between the germline ends. Germline V gene data show CDR1 as SGHRS and CDR2 as YFSETQ. The V gene is TRBV5-1, the J gene TRBJ1-2, with a tentative D call TRBD1 (5 bases). This sequence was found in an adult with mismatch repair-deficient cancer. The specimen comprised peripheral blood, sampled 44 weeks after starting pembrolizumab. CDR3 sequence (DNA): TGCGCCAGCAGCCCCGGGGACCGTCGAGGTTATGGCTACACCTTC. Translated, it gives CASSPGDRRGYGYTF.